This is a list of T cell receptor beta chains from one sample in a study of neurological immune-mediated disorders. MiXCR was run by TCRdb on the 5' RACE reads, yielding one entry per CDR3 protein. The top ten hold 4.4% of the sample, which has 35,000 to 40,000 distinct CDR3 sequences, under 9.5% seen once. Input material: PBMCs. These receptors were taken from a woman aged 40-49 years in good health. The CDR3 runs from the conserved cysteine through the conserved F or W. The D gene is left open where the match is weak. Only some rows state a clone size, as once, few, many or a class for expanded clones.

TRBV6-4	TRBJ2-2	-	many	CASSARGTGELFF	TGTGCCAGCAGTGCCAGGGGCACCGGGGAGCTGTTTTTT
TRBV24-1	TRBJ2-1	TRBD1	-	CATSDRTGSYNEQFF	TGTGCCACCAGTGATCGGACAGGGTCCTACAATGAGCAGTTCTTC
TRBV6-6	TRBJ1-2	TRBD1	many	CASSYSGDRVNYGYTF	TGTGCCAGCAGTTACTCAGGGGACAGGGTTAACTATGGCTACACCTTC
TRBV11-2	TRBJ2-5	TRBD2	many	CASSLLRGLAKQETQYF	TGTGCCAGCAGCTTATTACGGGGACTAGCGAAACAAGAGACCCAGTACTTC
TRBV9	TRBJ2-5	TRBD2	many	CASSVTSGQETQYF	TGTGCCAGCAGCGTTACTAGCGGACAAGAGACCCAGTACTTC
TRBV28	TRBJ2-1	TRBD2	many	CASSLGPSGSYNEQFF	TGTGCCAGCAGTTTAGGGCCTAGCGGCTCCTACAATGAGCAGTTCTTC
TRBV12-3/TRBV12-4	TRBJ2-2	-	many	CASTQTRSGELFF	TGTGCCAGCACCCAAACTAGGTCCGGGGAGCTGTTTTTT
TRBV20-1	TRBJ1-1	-	many	CSASKTSGSEAFF	TGCAGTGCTAGTAAGACGTCAGGGAGTGAAGCTTTCTTT
TRBV6-5	TRBJ1-2	TRBD1	many	CASSYSDRANYGYTF	TGTGCCAGCAGTTACTCCGACAGGGCCAACTATGGCTACACCTTC
TRBV28	TRBJ2-5	TRBD2	many	CASSLIASAGGKETQYF	TGTGCCAGCAGTTTAATTGCGTCGGCGGGGGGCAAAGAGACCCAGTACTTC
TRBV7-9	TRBJ1-1	TRBD1	many	CASSPDRGSEAFF	TGTGCCAGCAGCCCCGACAGGGGTAGTGAAGCTTTCTTT
TRBV5-1	TRBJ1-4	TRBD1	many	CASSTTDRDGLFF	TGCGCCAGCAGCACTACGGACAGGGACGGGCTGTTTTTT
TRBV9	TRBJ1-2	-	many	CASSVDGTLRGYTF	TGTGCCAGCAGCGTAGATGGTACCCTGAGGGGCTACACCTTC
TRBV27	TRBJ1-5	-	many	CASGPEGGFQPQHF	TGTGCCAGCGGACCCGAAGGGGGATTTCAGCCCCAGCATTTT
TRBV29-1	TRBJ1-2	TRBD1	many	CSVDGNRGHYTF	TGCAGCGTTGACGGAAACAGGGGCCACTACACCTTC